This entry concerns a single T cell receptor (beta chain). Its specificity is not known. Vbeta (60) and Jbeta (13) primers were used in the PCR. Produced via immunoSEQ multiplex PCR; TCRdb's table is partial and in-frame only. In the table there are approximately 110,000 clones, roughly 79% of which are singletons. Though nominally healthy at sampling, donors likely had unrecorded immune exposures. Germline CDR1 is KGHSH and CDR2 is LQKENI. The CDR3 contains 14 residues. Losses at the gene ends were 3 bases for V and 11 bases for J; bases not matched to a gene: 12. This sample was taken from a study of cytomegalovirus exposure and HLA in healthy donors. General study results and limits: With later analysis, a missense DCLRE1C variant became linked to TCR beta V- and J-gene trimming.

This TCR was recovered from a male donor in good health and CMV-seronegative. The sample consisted of PBMCs. This chain links TRBV18 with TRBJ1-1; 7 bases are a match to TRBD1. This CDR3 reads CASSPETGLAAAFF. In DNA, the CDR3 is TGTGCCAGCTCACCGGAGACAGGGCTGGCGGCGGCTTTCTTT.